This is a list of T cell receptor beta chains from one sample in a study of blood T cell repertoires in COVID-19. Data came from immunoSEQ multiplex PCR; TCRdb stores just in-frame clones and leaves some out. This table has about 250,000 clones, 86% appearing once. Sequences were obtained from PBMCs or T cells enriched from blood (not recorded which). These receptors all stem from a man aged 35-49 years who had recovered from COVID-19. The CDR3 runs from the conserved cysteine through the conserved F or W. The D gene is left open where the match is weak. Some rows have no size entry. The others give once, few or many, or a class for an expanded clone.

j_call clone_size v_call d_call cdr3_nt cdr3_aa
TRBJ1-5 . TRBV7-9 . TGTGCCAGCAGCTTAGGGGCAGGGCCCAGCAATCAGCCCCAGCATTTT CASSLGAGPSNQPQHF
TRBJ1-6 . TRBV5-4 TRBD1 TGTGCCAGCAGCCCTGACAGGGGGAATTCACCCCTCCACTTT CASSPDRGNSPLHF
TRBJ1-2 few TRBV19 . TGTGCCAGTAGTACCAACCAGGGATTCTATGGCTACACCTTC CASSTNQGFYGYTF
TRBJ2-1 . TRBV11-3 TRBD1 TGTGCCAGCAGCTTAGGGGGGGACAGGCAGGGCAATGAGCAGTTCTTC CASSLGGDRQGNEQFF
TRBJ2-1 . TRBV6-5 TRBD2 TGTGCCAGCAGTTGGGATAGCGGGAGCTCCTACAATGAGCAGTTCTTC CASSWDSGSSYNEQFF
TRBJ2-5 . TRBV11-2 TRBD2 TGTGCCAGCAGCCTTACCGGGGGGACTAGTCAAGAGACCCAGTACTTC CASSLTGGTSQETQYF
TRBJ1-1 . TRBV19 . TGTGCCAGTAGTATGGGACATCAGGTTATTACTGAAGCTTTCTTT CASSMGHQVITEAFF
TRBJ1-5 few TRBV9 . TGTGCCAGCAGCGTAGGAGGGTTCAATCAGCCCCAGCATTTT CASSVGGFNQPQHF
TRBJ1-2 . TRBV11-2 . TGTGCCAGCAGCTTAGACTACAGAAGCTATGGCTACACCTTC CASSLDYRSYGYTF
TRBJ2-1 few TRBV5-5 . TGTGCCAGCAAGACTACCACGGGATCCAACGATGAGCAGTTCTTC CASKTTTGSNDEQFF
TRBJ1-2 . TRBV5-1 TRBD1 TGCGCCAGCAGCTTGGGACAGGGTGACGGCTACACCTTC CASSLGQGDGYTF
TRBJ2-5 . TRBV3-1/TRBV3-2 TRBD2 TGTGCCAGCAGCCGGGCTAGCGGGGGGGGAGAGACCCAGTACTTC CASSRASGGGETQYF
TRBJ2-3 . TRBV5-1 . TGCGCCAGCAGCTGGGACTCTAGCACAGATACGCAGTATTTT CASSWDSSTDTQYF
TRBJ1-2 . TRBV19 TRBD1 TGTGCCAGTAGTATAGTGGGACAGGCCGGGGGACAAGGCTACACCTTC CASSIVGQAGGQGYTF
TRBJ2-1 . TRBV15 . TGTGCCACCAGCAGATCCCTCCCTGTGGGGGCGAACAATGAGCAGTTCTTC CATSRSLPVGANNEQFF
TRBJ1-1 . TRBV29-1 . TGCAGCGTTGTCTGGGATGGGGCAGCGAACCCCATGAACACTGAAGCTTTCTTT CSVVWDGAANPMNTEAFF
TRBJ1-2 . TRBV5-1 . TGCGCCAGCAGCCTAATCACAGGGAGATCGGGCTACACCTTC CASSLITGRSGYTF
TRBJ2-2 many TRBV4-2 . TGTGCCAGCAGCCAAGATCTGGCCCAGGGACTCGGGGAGCTGTTTTTT CASSQDLAQGLGELFF
TRBJ2-7 . TRBV9 . TGTGCCAGCAGCGCCGGAGTAGTGGGTTTCTACGAGCAGTACTTC CASSAGVVGFYEQYF
TRBJ2-7 . TRBV28 TRBD1 TGTGCCAGCAGTTGGGACAGATCCTACGAGCAGTACTTC CASSWDRSYEQYF
TRBJ2-7 . TRBV28 TRBD1 TGTGCCAGCGGAACCACCCACAGGGGGTTCTACGAGCAGTACTTC CASGTTHRGFYEQYF
TRBJ1-1 . TRBV18 TRBD1 TGTGCCAGCTCACCCAATCACAGGGGGGCGAATCTGAACACTGAAGCTTTCTTT CASSPNHRGANLNTEAFF
TRBJ2-1 . TRBV7-3 . TGTGCCAGCAGCTTCGGACATGCGAGATCCTACAATGAGCAGTTCTTC CASSFGHARSYNEQFF
TRBJ2-3 . TRBV30 . TGTGCCTGGAGGGGGGCTAGCGGACTGCGCACGCAGTATTTT CAWRGASGLRTQYF
TRBJ2-5 . TRBV19 TRBD1 TGTGCCAGTCGGACAGGGGGCTGGGAGACCCAGTACTTC CASRTGGWETQYF